The 21 T cell receptor beta chains reported below all come from one sample, sequenced in a study of blood T cells in healthy people across ages. Primers used in a second PCR of about 6 to 11 cycles were a sample-barcoded 5' primer and a J-beta primer mix. TCRdb fed the 5' RACE reads into MiXCR, producing one record per CDR3 protein. The sample records roughly 2 million distinct CDR3 sequences, 49% being singletons. Sequencing was done on a sample of blood. These receptors originate from a woman between 40 and 50 years old in good health.

This clonotype was seen a few times. This chain connects TRBV4-2 to TRBJ2-7; D is unresolved. With the DNA end fitting TRBJ2-5 better, the J assignment may be wrong. Germline CDR1 and CDR2: LGHNA and YNFKEQ. The CDR3 contains 14 residues. Here the CDR3 reads CASSQDLREETQYF. CDR3 in DNA: TGTGCCAGCAGCCAAGATTTAAGGGAAGAGACCCAGTACTTC.

This clonotype was observed a handful of times. The chain recombines TRBV20-1 with TRBJ2-3; no firm D call. The germline gives CDR1 DFQATT, CDR2 SNEGSKA (reference sequence). V shed 6 bases and J shed 2 bases, with 18 bases lying between them. There are 15 residues in the CDR3. CDR3 nucleotide sequence: TGCAGTGCAGGCGAGGCGGCTAAGTACACAGATACGCAGTATTTT. Translating gives CSAGEAAKYTDTQYF.

The sample holds a few counts of this clonotype. The genes are TRBV6-5 and TRBJ2-2, with D tentatively TRBD2 (5 bases). V was trimmed by 0 bases and J by 5 bases, leaving 13 bases between them. The V gene's germline CDR1 is MNHEY and CDR2 SVGAGI. The CDR3 consists of 16 residues. CDR3 coding DNA: TGTGCCAGCAGTTACTCGACGGTATCGGGGACCGGGGAGCTGTTTTTT. Protein: CASSYSTVSGTGELFF.

The chain carries TRBV4-3 and TRBJ2-4; TRBD1 matches at 7 bases. Matching the DNA end better, TRBJ2-7 makes the J call doubtful. CDR3 length: 15 residues. The germline gives CDR1 LGHNA, CDR2 YSLEER. CDR3 amino acids: CASSQDNDRVYEQYF. Written as DNA, the CDR3 is TGCGCCAGCAGCCAAGACAACGACAGGGTCTACGAGCAGTACTTC.

This clonotype was detected only a few times. The J gene is TRBJ1-2, the V gene TRBV9; no firm D call. V lost 4 bases and J 1 base, leaving 17 bases between the germline ends. This CDR3 is built from 16 residues. The V gene's germline CDR1 is SGDLS and CDR2 YYNGEE. CDR3 in amino acids: CASSLTATVINYGYTF. DNA for the CDR3: TGTGCCAGCAGCCTAACCGCCACGGTTATTAACTATGGCTACACCTTC.

Details on this clonotype: The junction shows a germline mismatch at one end, possibly a read error. CDR3 sequence: CASSQDGGGATRDEQVF. Here the CDR3 DNA reads TGTGCCAGCAGCCAAGATGGCGGGGGGGCCACCCGAGATGAGCAGGTCTTC. The V call is TRBV14, the J call TRBJ2-1; 9 bases match TRBD2. Germline CDR1 reads SGHDN; CDR2 reads FVKESK. The CDR3 loop spans 17 amino acids.

This chain links TRBV4-3 with TRBJ1-2; tentative D call: TRBD1 (6 bases). The CDR3 totals 14 residues. V was clipped by 7 bases and J by 2 bases, with 14 bases between them. Germline values: CDR1 LGHNA, CDR2 YSLEER. Written as DNA, the CDR3 is TGCGCCAGCAACCGCGAGGGGGGGAACTATGGCTACACCTTC. This codes for CASNREGGNYGYTF.

The chain carries TRBV29-1 and TRBJ2-1, with 10 positions matching TRBD2. This CDR3 spans 15 amino acids. Germline lookup yields CDR1 SQVTM and CDR2 ANQGSEA. Trimming at V came to 4 bases and at J to 4 bases, leaving 7 bases not matched to a gene. The CDR3 DNA reads TGCAGCGTTGGGGGAGCGGGGGGGATTTACAATGAGCAGTTCTTC. Amino acids: CSVGGAGGIYNEQFF.

This clonotype was found a few times. This chain joins TRBV6-5 and TRBJ2-5; a possible D gene is TRBD1 (6 bases). The CDR3 sequence is 18 residues long. Per the germline V gene, CDR1 is MNHEY and CDR2 is SVGAGI. Trimming took 2 bases from V and 3 from J, leaving 22 bases between them. CDR3 sequence (DNA): TGTGCCAGCAGTTACCCGGGGATACCGGGACACCGAAAAGAGACCCAGTACTTC. It specifies CASSYPGIPGHRKETQYF.

This clonotype was recorded a few times. V usage is TRBV9 and J usage is TRBJ2-7, with a possible D match to TRBD1 (5 bases). The J call is in doubt because the DNA end fits TRBJ2-5 better. CDR3 length: 15 amino acids. CDR1 is SGDLS and CDR2 is YYNGEE in the germline V gene. The CDR3: CASSLSLGVQETQYF. Here the CDR3 DNA reads TGTGCCAGCAGCTTGAGCCTAGGGGTCCAAGAGACCCAGTACTTC.

This clonotype was recorded a few times. The chain links TRBV4-1 to TRBJ2-3, with D uncertain. From germline, CDR1 is MGHRA and CDR2 YSYEKL. This CDR3 has 14 amino acids. Trimming shortened V by 1 base and J by 5 bases, and 10 bases separated the two germline ends. The CDR3 sequence: CASSQVTMVDTQYF. Written as DNA, the CDR3 is TGCGCCAGCAGCCAAGTCACTATGGTAGATACGCAGTATTTT.

The chain has TRBV15 and TRBJ2-1, with 8 bases matching TRBD1. Trimming at V came to 3 bases and at J to 4 bases, leaving 8 bases not matched to a gene. From germline, CDR1 is LNHNV and CDR2 YYDKDF (reference sequence). The CDR3 length is 16 residues. The CDR3 reads CATSSRDRGGYNEQFF. The CDR3 nucleotides are TGTGCCACCAGCAGTCGAGACAGGGGTGGGTACAATGAGCAGTTCTTC. The full variable domain, in which reference TRBV15 and TRBJ2-1 provide the parts outside the CDR3, is DAMVIQNPRYQVTQFGKPVTLSCSQTLNHNVMYWYQQKSSQAPKLLFHYYDKDFNNEADTPDNFQSRRPNTSFCFLDIRSPGLGDTAMYLCATSSRDRGGYNEQFFGPGTRLTVL.

This chain links TRBV28 with TRBJ2-1, with 7 bases aligning to TRBD1. CDR3 length: 16 amino acids. Germline values: CDR1 MDHEN, CDR2 SYDVKM. Trimming took 6 bases from V and 7 from J; bases not matched to a gene: 15. CDR3: CASSTNGAGGENEQFF. For the CDR3, the DNA is TGTGCCAGCAGCACTAACGGGGCAGGGGGTGAGAATGAGCAGTTCTTC.

The chain uses TRBV6-6 and TRBJ1-2; D possibly corresponds to TRBD1 (6 bases). Germline-derived CDR1 and CDR2 are MNHNY and SVGAGI (reference sequence). This CDR3 spans 13 amino acids. The ends were cut back, 6 bases at V and 6 bases at J, with 14 bases in the middle. CDR3 region: CASSRDKQDGYTF. CDR3 nucleotide sequence: TGTGCCAGCAGCCGGGACAAACAGGATGGCTACACCTTC.

V usage is TRBV7-9 and J usage is TRBJ1-4; no definite D call. Germline V gene data show CDR1 as SEHNR and CDR2 as FQNEAQ (reference sequence). Deletions cut 5 bases from V and 5 bases from J, with 18 bases between. The CDR3 sequence is 16 residues long. The CDR3 region has the DNA TGTGCCAGCAGCCGTTCCCGTACAGACCCAAATGAAAAACTGTTTTTT. Translation: CASSRSRTDPNEKLFF. Looking up the rest from reference TRBV7-9 and TRBJ1-4 gives the full variable domain: DTGVSQNPRHKITKRGQNVTFRCDPISEHNRLYWYRQTLGQGPEFLTYFQNEAQLEKSRLLSDRFSAERPKGSFSTLEIQRTEQGDSAMYLCASSRSRTDPNEKLFFGSGTQLSVL.

This clonotype was detected a few times. The chain carries TRBV28 and TRBJ2-7; D remains ambiguous. V was pared by 6 bases and J by 3 bases, with 9 bases between. In germline, CDR1 is MDHEN, CDR2 SYDVKM. CDR3 length: 12 amino acids. The CDR3 region has the DNA TGTGCCAGCAGGACCACCTTCTACGAGCAGTACTTC. It is translated as CASRTTFYEQYF.

This chain's CDR3 is CASSTDGGYTF. CDR3 in DNA: TGTGCCAGCAGTACCGACGGTGGCTACACCTTC. V and J are TRBV6-6 and TRBJ1-2; no clear D gene. In germline, CDR1 is MNHNY, CDR2 SVGAGI (reference sequence). The germline V and J ends were trimmed by 5 bases and 7 bases, with 8 bases remaining between them. The CDR3 has 11 residues.

This clonotype was counted between two and nine times. The chain has TRBV7-9 and TRBJ2-1, with no clear D. The germline V gene has CDR1 SEHNR and CDR2 FQNEAQ (reference sequence). V lost 5 bases, J lost 10 bases, and 21 bases lay in between. The CDR3 length is 15 residues. This CDR3 is CASSNKLLPPREQFF. The CDR3 DNA is TGTGCCAGCAGCAACAAACTACTCCCTCCACGCGAGCAGTTCTTC. The whole variable domain, filled in from reference TRBV7-9 and TRBJ2-1, reads DTGVSQNPRHKITKRGQNVTFRCDPISEHNRLYWYRQTLGQGPEFLTYFQNEAQLEKSRLLSDRFSAERPKGSFSTLEIQRTEQGDSAMYLCASSNKLLPPREQFFGPGTRLTVL.

In this sample, this clonotype turned up many times. The rearrangement uses TRBV5-1 and TRBJ2-3, with 12 bases matching TRBD2. Germline CDR1 is SGHRS and CDR2 is YFSETQ. The CDR3 contains 18 residues. V gave up 5 bases and J gave up 2 bases; unmatched junction bases: 12. Here the CDR3 reads CASSTPMRLAGATDTQYF. The CDR3 region has the DNA TGCGCCAGCAGTACGCCCATGAGACTAGCGGGGGCCACAGATACGCAGTATTTT.

This clonotype showed up just a few times. CDR3 in amino acids: CSARSATSGGYTDTQYF. Written as DNA, the CDR3 is TGCAGTGCTAGATCCGCGACTAGCGGGGGATATACAGATACGCAGTATTTT. J is TRBJ2-3 and V is TRBV20-1, with 12 bases matching TRBD2. CDR1 and CDR2 from the germline V gene are DFQATT and SNEGSKA (reference sequence). V trimming: 2 bases; J trimming: 3 bases; junction bases outside the gene matches: 9. The CDR3 length is 17 residues.

V usage is TRBV20-1 and J usage is TRBJ2-1; a weak D match, TRBD1 (5 bases). V lost 0 bases, J lost 9 bases, and 9 bases lay in between. The CDR3 consists of 12 residues. CDR1 and CDR2 (germline): DFQATT, SNEGSKA (reference sequence). CDR3 sequence reads: CSAREDSREQFF. The CDR3 bases are TGCAGTGCTAGAGAAGACAGTCGTGAGCAGTTCTTC.